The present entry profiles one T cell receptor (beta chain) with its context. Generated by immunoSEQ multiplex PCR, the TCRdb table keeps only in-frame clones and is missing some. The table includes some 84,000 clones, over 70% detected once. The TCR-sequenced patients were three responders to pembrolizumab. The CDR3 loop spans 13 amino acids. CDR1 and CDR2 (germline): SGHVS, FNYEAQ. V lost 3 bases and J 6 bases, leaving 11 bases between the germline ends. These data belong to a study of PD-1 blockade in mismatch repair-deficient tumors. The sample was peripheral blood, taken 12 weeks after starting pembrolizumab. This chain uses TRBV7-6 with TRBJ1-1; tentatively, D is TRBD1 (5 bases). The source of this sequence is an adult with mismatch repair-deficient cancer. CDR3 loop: CASSLGSRAEAFF. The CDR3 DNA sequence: TGTGCCAGCAGCTTGGGGAGCAGGGCTGAAGCTTTCTTT.